Listed here are 18 T cell receptor beta chains from one sample, sequenced in a study of T cells in Graves' hyperthyroidism and ophthalmopathy. RNA transcripts were the template for amplifying TCR beta CDR3 regions. HTBI primers drove first-round RT-PCR of the TCR CDR3. From the multiplex PCR reads, TCRdb called clonotypes with MiXCR, one entry per CDR3 protein. The repertoire holds some 490,000 distinct CDR3 sequences, with 20% to 25% as singletons. Sequenced material: blood. The source of these receptors is a woman in her 70s with Graves' ophthalmopathy.

This clonotype has a handful of counts. The CDR3 here is CAISHARTGYGYTF. In DNA, the CDR3 is TGTGCCATCAGTCACGCTAGGACGGGCTATGGCTACACCTTC. The chain recombines TRBV10-3 with TRBJ1-2; D is unresolved. V lost 5 bases, J lost 4 bases, and 14 bases lay in between. This CDR3 comprises 14 residues. Germline CDR1 and CDR2: ENHRY and SYGVKD.

This clonotype came up many times. The chain recombines TRBV7-2 with TRBJ2-7; D is possibly TRBD1 (6 bases). The germline V gene encodes CDR1 SGHTA and CDR2 FQGNSA. This CDR3 is built from 14 residues. V lost 4 bases, J lost 2 bases, and 12 bases lay in between. CDR3 in DNA: TGTGCCAGCAGCTCCATTGACAGGCCCTACGAGCAGTACTTC. Protein product: CASSSIDRPYEQYF.

In this sample, this clonotype turned up many times. This rearrangement joins TRBV20-1 to TRBJ2-7, with 8 nucleotides matching TRBD2. V dropped 0 bases and J dropped 2; count of bases not matched to a gene: 6. CDR1 and CDR2 (germline): DFQATT, SNEGSKA (reference sequence). The length of the CDR3 is 15 residues. Here the CDR3 reads CSARDAAGGTYEQYF. DNA of the CDR3: TGCAGTGCTAGAGATGCGGCGGGAGGAACCTACGAGCAGTACTTC.

This clonotype was recorded many times. This chain links TRBV2 with TRBJ2-7; D may be TRBD1 (6 bases). This CDR3 is 15 amino acids long. Germline V gives CDR1 SNHLY, CDR2 FYNNEI. Deletions cut 4 bases from V and 4 bases from J, with 17 bases between. Here the CDR3 DNA reads TGTGCCAGCAGTGGGGATCAAAAAGGGGGATACGAGCAGTACTTC. Translated: CASSGDQKGGYEQYF. Together with reference TRBV2 and TRBJ2-7, the CDR3 gives the full variable domain: EPEVTQTPSHQVTQMGQEVILRCVPISNHLYFYWYRQILGQKVEFLVSFYNNEISEKSEIFDDQFSVERPDGSNFTLKIRSTKLEDSAMYFCASSGDQKGGYEQYFGPGTRLTVT.

This clonotype was observed many times. V and J are TRBV12-3 or TRBV12-4 and TRBJ1-4; TRBD1 matches at 7 bases. The CDR3 sequence is 16 residues long. V lost 5 bases to trimming and J lost 0 bases; unmatched junction nucleotides: 6. The DNA for the CDR3 is TGTGCCAGCAGTGGACAGGTTATCGCAACTAATGAAAAACTGTTTTTT. Translation: CASSGQVIATNEKLFF.

This chain joins TRBV4-2 and TRBJ2-5; 12 bases agree with TRBD2. The J segment lost 3 bases and the V segment lost 0 bases, leaving 8 bases of the junction unmatched. Germline V gene lookup returns CDR1 LGHNA and CDR2 YNFKEQ. The CDR3 loop spans 18 amino acids. As DNA, the CDR3 is TGTGCCAGCAGCCAAGAACTAGCGGGAGGCAAAGAAAAAGAGACCCAGTACTTC. Its protein is CASSQELAGGKEKETQYF.

This clonotype appeared many times. V and J are TRBV15 and TRBJ2-1, with D tentatively TRBD1 (6 bases). V was clipped by 3 bases and J by 4 bases, with 16 bases between them. CDR1 and CDR2 (germline): LNHNV, YYDKDF (reference sequence). The CDR3 spans 16 residues. CDR3 DNA: TGTGCCACCAGCAGGACGACACACAGGGCTTACAATGAGCAGTTCTTC. Protein product: CATSRTTHRAYNEQFF. The whole variable domain, remainder taken from reference TRBV15 and TRBJ2-1, is DAMVIQNPRYQVTQFGKPVTLSCSQTLNHNVMYWYQQKSSQAPKLLFHYYDKDFNNEADTPDNFQSRRPNTSFCFLDIRSPGLGDTAMYLCATSRTTHRAYNEQFFGPGTRLTVL.

The genes are TRBV30 and TRBJ2-5; TRBD2 matches at 11 bases. Trimming at V came to 0 bases and at J to 4 bases, leaving 4 bases not matched to a gene. The germline V gene has CDR1 GTSNPN and CDR2 SVGIG (reference sequence). CDR3 length: 15 residues. The CDR3 region is CAWSVTSGMVETQYF. The CDR3 coding sequence is TGTGCCTGGAGTGTGACTAGCGGGATGGTAGAGACCCAGTACTTC.

This clonotype was picked up many times. The J gene is TRBJ2-3, the V gene TRBV12-3 or TRBV12-4, with 10 bases fitting TRBD2. The CDR3 length is 17 residues. The J segment lost 3 bases and the V segment lost 6 bases, leaving 12 bases of the junction unmatched. The CDR3 spells CASSRTLAGVGTDTQYF. The CDR3 DNA is TGTGCCAGCAGCAGGACTCTAGCGGGAGTCGGGACAGATACGCAGTATTTT.

This clonotype was counted ten times or more. The chain uses TRBV20-1 and TRBJ2-3, with D possibly TRBD2 on 5 matching bases. The CDR3 has 14 amino acids. Trimming pared 6 bases from V and 1 base from J, leaving 14 bases between. The germline gives CDR1 DFQATT, CDR2 SNEGSKA (reference sequence). In DNA form, the CDR3 reads TGCAGTGCAAAAGTCGTGGGAGGCACAGATACGCAGTATTTT. Translation gives CSAKVVGGTDTQYF.

This clonotype was recorded many times. CDR3 DNA: TGTGCCAGCAGTTACAAGGCGGGAGGGAGGACAGATACGCAGTATTTT. Amino acids: CASSYKAGGRTDTQYF. The genes are TRBV6-5 and TRBJ2-3, with 9 bases lining up with TRBD2. V lost 2 bases to trimming and J lost 3 bases; unmatched junction nucleotides: 6. CDR3 size: 16 residues. CDR1 and CDR2 from the germline V gene are MNHEY and SVGAGI.

This clonotype was found a few times. The V call is TRBV25-1, the J call TRBJ1-2, with 8 positions matching TRBD1. Per the germline V gene, CDR1 is MGHDK and CDR2 is SYGVNS. There are 13 residues in the CDR3. The V and J ends lost 7 bases and 4 bases, in that order; junction bases with no gene match: 5. The CDR3 loop is CASKDRVGYGYTF. Written as DNA, the CDR3 is TGTGCCAGCAAGGACAGGGTGGGCTATGGCTACACCTTC.

This clonotype was seen many times. This chain uses TRBV28 with TRBJ2-7, with TRBD2 matching over 8 bases. CDR3 length: 14 residues. V lost 5 bases and J lost 5; bases outside the gene matches: 8. CDR1 MDHEN and CDR2 SYDVKM come from the germline V gene. Written as DNA, the CDR3 is TGTGCCAGCAGTGTTATTAGCGGGACGGACGAGCAGTACTTC. Protein sequence: CASSVISGTDEQYF.

This clonotype was picked up many times. The DNA of the CDR3 is TGTGCCAGCACCACACCGAGCTCCTACGAGCAGTACTTC. It translates to CASTTPSSYEQYF. The chain is built from TRBV6-1 and TRBJ2-7, with D uncertain. CDR3 length: 13 amino acids. CDR1 MNHNS and CDR2 SASEGT come from the germline V gene. Trimming took off 7 bases at V and 0 bases at J, with 10 bases between the two ends.

This clonotype was seen more than once but under ten times. The chain joins TRBV9 to TRBJ2-2; TRBD2 matches 10 bases. The ends lost 0 bases at V and 5 bases at J; junction bases unmatched: 10. This CDR3 has 18 residues. CDR1 is SGDLS and CDR2 is YYNGEE in the germline V gene. The DNA of the CDR3 is TGTGCCAGCAGCGTAGTGGGTACCGGGACTAGCGTTACCGGGGAGCTGTTTTTT. It specifies CASSVVGTGTSVTGELFF.

This clonotype has just a few counts. The chain is built from TRBV20-1 and TRBJ2-7, with 7 bases identical to TRBD2. This CDR3 is built from 14 residues. Germline lookup yields CDR1 DFQATT and CDR2 SNEGSKA (reference sequence). Trimming cost V 5 bases and J 4 bases; bases outside gene matches: 11. CDR3 amino acids: CSARSGTFEYEQYF. CDR3 sequence (DNA): TGCAGTGCTCGCAGCGGGACCTTCGAGTACGAGCAGTACTTC.

Points on this clonotype: No DNA is shown, since the ends of the CDR3 on it are uncertain; the CDR3 is the one TCRdb lists. This rearrangement joins TRBV15 to TRBJ1-3; TRBD1 is the table's D call and was not checked against the DNA. Ends included, the CDR3 has 17 residues. Per germline, CDR1 LNHNV and CDR2 YYDKDF (reference sequence). This CDR3 reads CATSRDWGQGTGNTICF.

In its sample, this clonotype was seen a few times. The CDR3 sequence is CASSEAGLAGVDTQYF. CDR3 DNA sequence: TGTGCCAGCAGTGAAGCGGGGCTAGCGGGAGTTGATACGCAGTATTTT. The rearrangement uses TRBV6-1 and TRBJ2-3; 10 nucleotides line up with TRBD2. Germline CDR1 and CDR2: MNHNS and SASEGT. V shed 0 bases and J 6 bases; nucleotides not matched to a gene: 6. The CDR3 runs 16 residues.